This TCR beta chain was found in a study of CDR3 diversity in severe acne. There are 16 residues in the CDR3. The V and J ends lost 6 bases and 0 bases, in that order; junction bases with no gene match: 10. Germline CDR1 SGHVS, CDR2 FNYEAQ. MiXCR was run by TCRdb on the PCR reads, yielding one entry per CDR3 protein. The sample contains roughly 100,000 distinct CDR3 sequences, 51% of which appear only once. The TCR was taken from a male donor with acne. The sample was blood. V usage is TRBV7-6 and J usage is TRBJ2-7; 8 bases align to TRBD1. CDR3 coding DNA: TGTGCCAGCAGTTCGGACAGGGCCGAAGACTCCTACGAGCAGTACTTC. Protein: CASSSDRAEDSYEQYF.